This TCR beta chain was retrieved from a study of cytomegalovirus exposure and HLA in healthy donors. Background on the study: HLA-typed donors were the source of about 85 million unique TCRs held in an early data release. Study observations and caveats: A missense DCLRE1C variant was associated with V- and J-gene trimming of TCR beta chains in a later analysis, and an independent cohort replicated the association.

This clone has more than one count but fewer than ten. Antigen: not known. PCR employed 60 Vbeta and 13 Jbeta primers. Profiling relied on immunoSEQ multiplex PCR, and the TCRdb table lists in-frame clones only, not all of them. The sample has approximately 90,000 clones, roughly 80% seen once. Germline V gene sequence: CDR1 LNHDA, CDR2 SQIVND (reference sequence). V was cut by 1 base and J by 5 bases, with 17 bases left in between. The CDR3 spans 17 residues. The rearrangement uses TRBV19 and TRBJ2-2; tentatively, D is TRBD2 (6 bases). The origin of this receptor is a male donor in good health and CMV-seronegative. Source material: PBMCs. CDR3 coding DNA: TGTGCCAGTAGTATAGGTGGGGGACTTGGGCGGACCGGGGAGCTGTTTTTT. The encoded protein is CASSIGGGLGRTGELFF.